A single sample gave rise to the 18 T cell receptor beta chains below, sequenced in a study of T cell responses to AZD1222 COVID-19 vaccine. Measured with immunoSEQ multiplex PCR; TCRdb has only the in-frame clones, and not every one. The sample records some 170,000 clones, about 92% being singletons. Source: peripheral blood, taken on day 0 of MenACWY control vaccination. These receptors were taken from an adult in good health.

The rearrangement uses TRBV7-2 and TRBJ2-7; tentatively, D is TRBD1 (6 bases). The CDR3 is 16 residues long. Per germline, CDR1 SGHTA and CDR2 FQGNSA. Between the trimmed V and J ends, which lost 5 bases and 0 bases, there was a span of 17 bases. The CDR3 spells CASSHQTGVLSYEQYF. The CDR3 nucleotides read TGTGCCAGCAGCCACCAGACAGGCGTACTCTCCTACGAGCAGTACTTC.

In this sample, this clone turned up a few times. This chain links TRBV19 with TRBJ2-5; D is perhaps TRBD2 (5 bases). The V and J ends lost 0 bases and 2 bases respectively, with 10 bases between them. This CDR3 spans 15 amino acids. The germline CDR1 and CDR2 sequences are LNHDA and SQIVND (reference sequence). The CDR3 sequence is CASSIDVRLQETQYF. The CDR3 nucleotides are TGTGCCAGTAGTATAGATGTTCGACTACAAGAGACCCAGTACTTC.

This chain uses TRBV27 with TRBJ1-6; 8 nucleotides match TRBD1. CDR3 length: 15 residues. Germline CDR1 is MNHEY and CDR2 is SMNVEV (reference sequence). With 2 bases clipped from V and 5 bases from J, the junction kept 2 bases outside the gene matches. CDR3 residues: CASSLGQGDNSPLHF. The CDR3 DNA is TGTGCCAGCAGTTTAGGACAGGGTGATAATTCACCCCTCCACTTT.

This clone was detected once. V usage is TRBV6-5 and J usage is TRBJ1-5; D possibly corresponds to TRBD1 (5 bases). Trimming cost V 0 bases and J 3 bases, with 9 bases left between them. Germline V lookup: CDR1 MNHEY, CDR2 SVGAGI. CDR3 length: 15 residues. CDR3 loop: CASSYSGVANQPQHF. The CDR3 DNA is TGTGCCAGCAGTTACTCGGGGGTTGCCAATCAGCCCCAGCATTTT.

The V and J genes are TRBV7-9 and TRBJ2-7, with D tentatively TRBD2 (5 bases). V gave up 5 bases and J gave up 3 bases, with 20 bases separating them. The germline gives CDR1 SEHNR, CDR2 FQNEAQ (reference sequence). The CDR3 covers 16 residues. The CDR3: CASSHAGSAGLYEQYF. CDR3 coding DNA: TGTGCCAGCAGCCACGCCGGATCCGCGGGCCTCTACGAGCAGTACTTC.

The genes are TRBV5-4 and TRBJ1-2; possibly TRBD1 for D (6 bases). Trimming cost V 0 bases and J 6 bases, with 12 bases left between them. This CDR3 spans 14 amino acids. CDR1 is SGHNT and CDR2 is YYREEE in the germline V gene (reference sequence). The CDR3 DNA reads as TGTGCCAGCAGCTTGGACTACAGGGTAAATGGCTACACCTTC. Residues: CASSLDYRVNGYTF.

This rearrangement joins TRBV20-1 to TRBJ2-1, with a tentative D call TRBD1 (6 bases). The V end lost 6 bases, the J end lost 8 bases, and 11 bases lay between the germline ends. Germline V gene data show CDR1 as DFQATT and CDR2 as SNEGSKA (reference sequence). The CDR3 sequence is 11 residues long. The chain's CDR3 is CSARQGYEQFF. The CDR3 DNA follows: TGCAGTGCCCGGCAGGGGTATGAGCAGTTCTTC.

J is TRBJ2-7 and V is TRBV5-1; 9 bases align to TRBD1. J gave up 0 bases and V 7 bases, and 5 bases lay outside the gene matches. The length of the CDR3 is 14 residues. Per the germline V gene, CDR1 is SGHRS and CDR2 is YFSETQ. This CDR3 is CASGPGQGSYEQYF. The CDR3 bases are TGCGCCAGCGGACCGGGACAGGGCTCCTACGAGCAGTACTTC.

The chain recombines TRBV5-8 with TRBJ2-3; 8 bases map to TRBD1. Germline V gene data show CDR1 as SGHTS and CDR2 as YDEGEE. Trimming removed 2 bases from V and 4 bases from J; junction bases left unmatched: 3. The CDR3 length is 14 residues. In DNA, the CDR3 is TGTGCCAGCAGCTTTAGGACAGGGTCAGATACGCAGTATTTT. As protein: CASSFRTGSDTQYF.

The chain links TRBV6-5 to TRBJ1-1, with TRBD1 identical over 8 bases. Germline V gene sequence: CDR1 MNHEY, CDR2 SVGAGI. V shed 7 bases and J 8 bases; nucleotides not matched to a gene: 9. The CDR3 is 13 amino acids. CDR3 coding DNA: TGTGCCAGCATTGGACAGGGTGTTCGCGAAGCTTTCTTT. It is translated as CASIGQGVREAFF.

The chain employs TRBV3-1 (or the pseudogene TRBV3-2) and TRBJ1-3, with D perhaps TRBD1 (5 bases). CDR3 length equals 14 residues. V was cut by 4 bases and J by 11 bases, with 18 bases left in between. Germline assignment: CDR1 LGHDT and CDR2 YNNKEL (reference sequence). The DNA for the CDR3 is TGTGCCAGCAGCCCCCCCGATTTGCTAGGGGCCATATATTTT. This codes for CASSPPDLLGAIYF.

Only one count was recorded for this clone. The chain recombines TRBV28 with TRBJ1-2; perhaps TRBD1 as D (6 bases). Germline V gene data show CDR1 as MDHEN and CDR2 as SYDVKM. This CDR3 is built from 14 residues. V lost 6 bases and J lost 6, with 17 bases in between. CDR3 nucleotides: TGTGCCAGCAGGGTTAACAGGGAATGGGATGGCTACACCTTC. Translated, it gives CASRVNREWDGYTF.

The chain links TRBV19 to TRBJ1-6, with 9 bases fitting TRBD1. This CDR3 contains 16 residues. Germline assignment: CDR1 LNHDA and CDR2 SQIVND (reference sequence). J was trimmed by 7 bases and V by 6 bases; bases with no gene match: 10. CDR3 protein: CASRVGAGTGNSPLHF. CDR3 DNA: TGTGCCAGTAGGGTGGGCGCCGGGACAGGGAATTCACCCCTCCACTTT.

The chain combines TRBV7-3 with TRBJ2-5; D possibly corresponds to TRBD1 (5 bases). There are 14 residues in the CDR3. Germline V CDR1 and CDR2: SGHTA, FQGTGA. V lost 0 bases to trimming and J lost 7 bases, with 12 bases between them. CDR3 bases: TGTGCCAGCAGCTTAACGTCCTACCAGGGGACCCAGTACTTC. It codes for CASSLTSYQGTQYF. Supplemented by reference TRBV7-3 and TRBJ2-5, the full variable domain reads GAGVSQTPSNKVTEKGKYVELRCDPISGHTALYWYRQSLGQGPEFLIYFQGTGAADDSGLPNDRFFAVRPEGSVSTLKIQRTERGDSAVYLCASSLTSYQGTQYFGPGTRLLVL.

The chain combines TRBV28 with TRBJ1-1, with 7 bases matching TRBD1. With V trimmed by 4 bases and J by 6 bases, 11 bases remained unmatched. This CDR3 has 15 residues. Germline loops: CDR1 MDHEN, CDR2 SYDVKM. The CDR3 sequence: CASSSPGQWFSEAFF. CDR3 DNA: TGTGCCAGCAGTTCACCGGGACAGTGGTTTTCTGAAGCTTTCTTT.

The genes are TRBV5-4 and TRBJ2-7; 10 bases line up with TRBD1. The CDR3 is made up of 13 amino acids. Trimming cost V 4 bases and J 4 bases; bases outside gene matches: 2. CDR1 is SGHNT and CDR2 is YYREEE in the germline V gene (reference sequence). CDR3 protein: CASSQDRGYEQYF. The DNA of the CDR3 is TGTGCCAGCAGCCAGGACAGGGGGTACGAGCAGTACTTC.

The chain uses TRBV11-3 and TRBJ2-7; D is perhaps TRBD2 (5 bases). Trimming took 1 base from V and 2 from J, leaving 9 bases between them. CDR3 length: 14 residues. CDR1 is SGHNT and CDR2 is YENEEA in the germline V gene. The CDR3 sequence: CASSLGTVPYEQYF. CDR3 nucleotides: TGTGCCAGCAGCTTAGGGACTGTCCCCTACGAGCAGTACTTC.

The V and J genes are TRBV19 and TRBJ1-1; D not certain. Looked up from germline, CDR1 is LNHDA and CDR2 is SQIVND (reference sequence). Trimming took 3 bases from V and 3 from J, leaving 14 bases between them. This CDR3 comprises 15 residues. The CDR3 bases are TGTGCCAGTAGTATCCTGGGCAGGTCATACACTGAAGCTTTCTTT. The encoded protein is CASSILGRSYTEAFF.